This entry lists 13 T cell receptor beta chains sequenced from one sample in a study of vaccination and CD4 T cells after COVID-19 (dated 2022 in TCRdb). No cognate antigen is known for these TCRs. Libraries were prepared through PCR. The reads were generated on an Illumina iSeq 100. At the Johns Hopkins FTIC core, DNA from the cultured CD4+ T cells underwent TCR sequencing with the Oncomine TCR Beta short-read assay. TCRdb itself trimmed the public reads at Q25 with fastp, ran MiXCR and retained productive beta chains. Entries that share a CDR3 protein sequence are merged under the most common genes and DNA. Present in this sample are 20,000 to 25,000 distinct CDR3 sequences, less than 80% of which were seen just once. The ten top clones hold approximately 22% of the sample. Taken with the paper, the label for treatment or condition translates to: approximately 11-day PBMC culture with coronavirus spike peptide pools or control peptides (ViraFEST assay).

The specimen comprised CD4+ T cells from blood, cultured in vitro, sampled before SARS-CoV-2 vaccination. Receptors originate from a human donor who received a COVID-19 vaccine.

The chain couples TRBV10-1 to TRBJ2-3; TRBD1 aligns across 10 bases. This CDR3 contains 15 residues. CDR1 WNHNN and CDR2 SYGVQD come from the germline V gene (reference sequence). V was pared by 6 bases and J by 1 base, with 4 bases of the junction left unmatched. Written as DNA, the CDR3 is TGCGCCAGCAGCGACAGGGGGCTGGGCACAGATACGCAGTATTTT. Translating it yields CASSDRGLGTDTQYF.

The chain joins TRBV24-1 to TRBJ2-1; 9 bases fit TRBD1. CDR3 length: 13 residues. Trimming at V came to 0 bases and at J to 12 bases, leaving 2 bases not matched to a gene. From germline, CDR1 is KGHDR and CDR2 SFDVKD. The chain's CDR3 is CATSDLYRGRQFF. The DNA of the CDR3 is TGTGCCACCAGTGATTTGTACAGGGGGCGGCAGTTCTTC.

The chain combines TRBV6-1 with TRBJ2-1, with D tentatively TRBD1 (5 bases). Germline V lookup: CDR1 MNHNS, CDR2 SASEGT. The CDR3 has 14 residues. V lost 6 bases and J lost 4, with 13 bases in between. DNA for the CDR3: TGTGCCAGCAGCACAGGTACTATTTACAATGAGCAGTTCTTC. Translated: CASSTGTIYNEQFF.

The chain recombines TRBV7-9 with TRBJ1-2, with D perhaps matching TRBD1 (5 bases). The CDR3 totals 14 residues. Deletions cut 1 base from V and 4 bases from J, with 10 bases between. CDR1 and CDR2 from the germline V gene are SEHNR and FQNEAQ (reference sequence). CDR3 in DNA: TGTGCCAGCAGCTTAGACGGGGGTACCTATGGCTACACCTTC. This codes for CASSLDGGTYGYTF. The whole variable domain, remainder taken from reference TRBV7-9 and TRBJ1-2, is DTGVSQNPRHKITKRGQNVTFRCDPISEHNRLYWYRQTLGQGPEFLTYFQNEAQLEKSRLLSDRFSAERPKGSFSTLEIQRTEQGDSAMYLCASSLDGGTYGYTFGSGTRLTVV.

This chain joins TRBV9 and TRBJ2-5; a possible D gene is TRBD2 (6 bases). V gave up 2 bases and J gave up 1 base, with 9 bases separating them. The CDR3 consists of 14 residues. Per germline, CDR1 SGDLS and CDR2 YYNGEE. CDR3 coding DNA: TGTGCCAGCAGCGTCCGGGACTTCCAAGAGACCCAGTACTTC. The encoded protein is CASSVRDFQETQYF.

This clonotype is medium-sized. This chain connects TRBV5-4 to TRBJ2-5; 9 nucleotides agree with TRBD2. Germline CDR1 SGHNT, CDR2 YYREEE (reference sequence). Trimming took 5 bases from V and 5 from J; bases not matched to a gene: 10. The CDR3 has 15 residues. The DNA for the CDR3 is TGTGCCAGCAGTAACCCAGCGGGGGGTGGGGAGACCCAGTACTTC. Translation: CASSNPAGGGETQYF.

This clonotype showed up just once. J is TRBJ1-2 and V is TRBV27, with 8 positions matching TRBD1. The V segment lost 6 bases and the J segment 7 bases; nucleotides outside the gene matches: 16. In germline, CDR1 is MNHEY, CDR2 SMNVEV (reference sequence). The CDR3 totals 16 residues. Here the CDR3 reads CASRANRGAIGSGYTF. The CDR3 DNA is TGTGCCAGCAGGGCGAACAGGGGGGCAATAGGCAGTGGCTACACCTTC.

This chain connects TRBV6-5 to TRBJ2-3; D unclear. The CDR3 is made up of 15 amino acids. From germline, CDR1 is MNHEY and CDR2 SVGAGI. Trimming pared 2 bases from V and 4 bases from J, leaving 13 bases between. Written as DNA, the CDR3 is TGTGCCAGCAGTTACGGCGGTGGGGTAGCAGATACGCAGTATTTT. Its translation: CASSYGGGVADTQYF.

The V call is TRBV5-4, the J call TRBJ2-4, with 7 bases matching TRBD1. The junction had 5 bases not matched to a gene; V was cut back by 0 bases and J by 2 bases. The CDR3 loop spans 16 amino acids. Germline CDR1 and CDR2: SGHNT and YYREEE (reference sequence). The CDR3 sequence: CASSLDRGQTKNIQYF. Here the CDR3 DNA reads TGTGCCAGCAGCTTGGATAGGGGGCAAACCAAAAACATTCAGTACTTC.

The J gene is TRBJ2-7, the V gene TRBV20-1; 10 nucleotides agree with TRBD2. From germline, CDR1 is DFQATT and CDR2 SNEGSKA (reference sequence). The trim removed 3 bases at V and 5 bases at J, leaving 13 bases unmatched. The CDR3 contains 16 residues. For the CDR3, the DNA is TGCAGTGCTAGTATCCAGCGGGGGGGCCTTGGAGACGAGCAGTACTTC. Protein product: CSASIQRGGLGDEQYF.

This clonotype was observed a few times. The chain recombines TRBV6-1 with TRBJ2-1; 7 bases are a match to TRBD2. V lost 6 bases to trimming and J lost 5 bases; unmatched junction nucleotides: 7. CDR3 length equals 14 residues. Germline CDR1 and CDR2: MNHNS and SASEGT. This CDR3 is CASSASGPNNEQFF. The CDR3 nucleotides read TGTGCCAGCAGCGCTAGCGGCCCTAACAATGAGCAGTTCTTC.

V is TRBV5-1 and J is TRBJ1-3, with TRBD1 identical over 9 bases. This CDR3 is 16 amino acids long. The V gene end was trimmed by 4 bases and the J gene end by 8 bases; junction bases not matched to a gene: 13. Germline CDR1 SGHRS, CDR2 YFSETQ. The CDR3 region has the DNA TGCGCCAGCAGCCCGCAAGGGACAGGGAGGGCGGACACCATATATTTT. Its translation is CASSPQGTGRADTIYF.

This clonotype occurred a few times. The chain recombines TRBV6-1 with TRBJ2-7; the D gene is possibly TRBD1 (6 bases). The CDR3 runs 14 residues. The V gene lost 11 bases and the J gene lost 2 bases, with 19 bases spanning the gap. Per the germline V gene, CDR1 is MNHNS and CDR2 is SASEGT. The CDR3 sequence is CAGSGRTDTYEQYF. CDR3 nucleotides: TGTGCCGGCTCCGGTCGGACAGATACCTACGAGCAGTACTTC.